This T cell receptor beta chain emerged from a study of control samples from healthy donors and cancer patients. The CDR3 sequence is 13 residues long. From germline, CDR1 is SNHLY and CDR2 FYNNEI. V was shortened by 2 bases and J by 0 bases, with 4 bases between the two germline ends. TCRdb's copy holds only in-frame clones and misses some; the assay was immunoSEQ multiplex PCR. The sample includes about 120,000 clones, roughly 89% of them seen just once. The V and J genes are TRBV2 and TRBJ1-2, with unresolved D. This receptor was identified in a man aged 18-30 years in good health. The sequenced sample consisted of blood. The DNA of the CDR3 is TGTGCCAGCAGTGAATCATCTAACTATGGCTACACCTTC. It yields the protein CASSESSNYGYTF.